This record looks at one TCR beta chain sequence and its context. Its antigen remains unknown. The data are from a study of cytomegalovirus exposure and HLA in healthy donors. Study-level findings and limits: The number of N-insertions in an Asian-associated ancestry cluster was reportedly below the approximately 700-donor mean in a later analysis. Some 16,000 TCR beta sequences were associated with HLA alleles at 0.05 false discovery rate in a later analysis. Earlier analysis looked at TCR beta V segments, and most were productive about 90% or about 30% of the time. There were some V segments, including TRBV6-2 and TRBV6-3, excluded as indistinguishable.

The CDR3 is 13 amino acids. Trimming took off 4 bases at V and 10 bases at J, with 14 bases between the two ends. The germline V gene has CDR1 SGHTA and CDR2 FQGTGA. 13 Jbeta primers and 60 Vbeta primers were used for the PCR. TCRdb's copy holds only in-frame clones and misses some; the assay was immunoSEQ multiplex PCR. The data show about 140,000 clones, 82% seen once. The clonotype comes from a woman aged 40 to 50 in good health and CMV-seronegative. Material: PBMCs. The chain has TRBV7-3 and TRBJ2-1; possibly TRBD1 for D (5 bases). CDR3 coding DNA: TGTGCCAGCAGCTCCGGGCCAACAGGCGAGCAGTTCTTC. Protein product: CASSSGPTGEQFF.